The T cell receptor beta chain under discussion was sequenced for a study of OX40 agonist ivuxolimab in advanced cancers. This CDR3 is 13 amino acids long. Germline lookup yields CDR1 KGHSH and CDR2 LQKENI. With 1 base removed from V and 15 bases from J, the gap between germline ends came to 17 bases. A note on this clone: Its antigen is not identified.

General observations from the study: More expanded clones were seen, on average, in CD8+ T cells than in CD4+. In the 0.1-3.0 mg/kg groups, partial responders showed among the lowest expansion. At 0.1 to 3.0 mg/kg and by week 6, CD4+ and CD8+ T cells in the blood had expanded clonally.

The data were produced by immunoSEQ multiplex PCR, yet TCRdb's version contains in-frame clones alone and is incomplete. Here the sample spans 68,000 or so clones, around four fifths being singletons. The cohort excluded patients with autoimmune disease history or systemic immunosuppression. The V gene is TRBV18, the J gene TRBJ2-3; D unresolved. The sequence derives from an adult with an advanced solid tumor such as melanoma, head and neck, liver or kidney cancer. Sequenced here: CD4+ or CD8+ T cells sorted from blood, sampled in a trial of the OX40 agonist ivuxolimab. The CDR3 DNA is TGTGCCAGCTCACCACTGACTTCCCCTTTTGCATATTTT. Translation: CASSPLTSPFAYF.